This TCR beta chain was documented in a study of blood T cell repertoires in COVID-19. Study-level background: PBMCs, B-cell-depleted T cells, or T cells provided the cDNA or gDNA that made up the material.

Per the study methods: Reference gene primer amplification yielded estimated nucleated cell counts. Clones were read by immunoSEQ multiplex PCR, and TCRdb kept only the in-frame ones, dropping some. V and J calls and clone size follow that table, whereas D and trimming were derived from the DNA. The sample lists over 300,000 clones, more than 80% occurring once. The CDR3 contains 15 residues. The V gene lost 3 bases and the J gene lost 0 bases, with 10 bases spanning the gap. The germline V gene has CDR1 SGDLS and CDR2 YYNGEE. This sequence joins TRBV9 and TRBJ1-3, with D unclear. The receptor was derived from a man aged 40-49 years with acute or convalescent COVID-19. Sequenced material: peripheral blood. The CDR3 nucleotides read TGTGCCAGCAGCGCCGGCCGGGGCTCTGGAAACACCATATATTTT. Translation: CASSAGRGSGNTIYF.